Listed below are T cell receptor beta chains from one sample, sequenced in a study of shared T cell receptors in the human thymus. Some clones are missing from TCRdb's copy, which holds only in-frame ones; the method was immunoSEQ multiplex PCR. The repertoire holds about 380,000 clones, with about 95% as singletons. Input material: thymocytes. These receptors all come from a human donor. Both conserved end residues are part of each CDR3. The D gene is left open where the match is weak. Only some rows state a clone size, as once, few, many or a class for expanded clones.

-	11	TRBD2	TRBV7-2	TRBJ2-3	CAEGAGGEQYF	TGTGCCGAAGGGGCGGGAGGGGAGCAGTATTTT
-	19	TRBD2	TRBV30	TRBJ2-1	CAWSVLVAGGRGSSNEQFF	TGTGCCTGGAGTGTACTGGTAGCGGGAGGGCGGGGTAGTAGCAATGAGCAGTTCTTC
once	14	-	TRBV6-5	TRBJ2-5	CASSYRGCRETQYF	TGTGCCAGCAGTTACCGGGGGTGTCGGGAGACCCAGTACTTC
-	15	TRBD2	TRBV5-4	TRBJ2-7	CASSLKSGSSYEQYF	TGTGCCAGCAGCTTGAAGAGCGGGAGCTCCTACGAGCAGTACTTC
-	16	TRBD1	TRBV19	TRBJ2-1	CASRRTRDRDDNEQFF	TGTGCCAGTAGGCGGACCAGGGACAGGGACGACAATGAGCAGTTCTTC
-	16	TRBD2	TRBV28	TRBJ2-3	CASSGGEGHYVDTQYF	TGTGCCAGCAGTGGGGGGGAGGGCCATTACGTAGATACGCAGTATTTT
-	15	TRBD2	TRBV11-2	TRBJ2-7	CASSPGTSGGYEQYF	TGTGCCAGCAGCCCCGGGACTAGCGGAGGCTACGAGCAGTACTTC
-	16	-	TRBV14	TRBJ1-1	CASSQDGGGRNTEAFF	TGTGCCAGCAGCCAAGATGGCGGTGGACGCAACACTGAAGCTTTCTTT
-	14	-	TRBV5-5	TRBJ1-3	CASNTRPSGNTIYF	TGTGCCAGCAACACCCGGCCCTCTGGAAACACCATATATTTT
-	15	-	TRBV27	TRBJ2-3	CASSAGIWNTDTQYF	TGTGCCAGCAGCGCGGGCATATGGAACACAGATACGCAGTATTTT
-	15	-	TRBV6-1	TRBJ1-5	CASSESADLNQPQHF	TGTGCCAGCAGTGAATCGGCGGACCTTAATCAGCCCCAGCATTTT
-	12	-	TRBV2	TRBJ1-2	CASERAAGGYTF	TGTGCCAGCGAGAGGGCCGCGGGTGGCTACACCTTC
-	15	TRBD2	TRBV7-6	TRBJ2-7	CASSLAGGNSYEQYF	TGTGCCAGCAGCTTAGCGGGGGGGAACTCCTACGAGCAGTACTTC
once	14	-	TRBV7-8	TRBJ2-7	CASSLEGIRREQYF	TGTGCCAGCAGCTTAGAAGGGATTAGACGCGAGCAGTACTTC
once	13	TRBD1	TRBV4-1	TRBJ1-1	CASTDRGRAPAFF	TGCGCCAGCACAGACAGGGGGCGCGCCCCAGCTTTCTTT
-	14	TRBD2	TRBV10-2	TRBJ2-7	CASSQLAGAYEQYF	TGCGCCAGCAGTCAACTAGCGGGTGCCTACGAGCAGTACTTC
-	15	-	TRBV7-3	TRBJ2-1	CASSLQGKSYNEQFF	TGTGCCAGCAGCTTACAGGGGAAATCCTACAATGAGCAGTTCTTC
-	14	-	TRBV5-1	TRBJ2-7	CASSRQGLLGEQYF	TGCGCCAGCAGCCGTCAGGGTCTCTTAGGCGAGCAGTACTTC
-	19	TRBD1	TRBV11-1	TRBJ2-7	CASSSAGTGSLFGSYEQYF	TGTGCCAGCAGCTCTGCCGGGACAGGGTCACTATTCGGCTCCTACGAGCAGTACTTC
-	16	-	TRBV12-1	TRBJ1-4	CASSFRGDVANEKLFF	TGTGCCAGCAGCTTCAGGGGTGACGTGGCTAATGAAAAACTGTTTTTT
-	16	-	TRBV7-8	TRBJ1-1	CASSLGCRICSAEAFF	TGTGCCAGCAGCTTAGGCTGTCGGATTTGTTCGGCTGAAGCTTTCTTT
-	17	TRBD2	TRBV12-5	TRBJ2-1	CASGLALAGATYNEQFF	TGTGCTAGTGGTCTGGCCCTAGCGGGAGCGACCTACAATGAGCAGTTCTTC
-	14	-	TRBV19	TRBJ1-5	CASSVLWDGQPQHF	TGTGCCAGTAGTGTCCTTTGGGACGGTCAGCCCCAGCATTTT
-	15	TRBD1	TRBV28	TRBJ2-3	CASLRTGDAGDTQYF	TGTGCCAGCTTGAGAACAGGGGACGCAGGAGATACGCAGTATTTT
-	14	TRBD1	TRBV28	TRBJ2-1	CASTNRGTLNEQFF	TGTGCCAGCACTAACAGGGGAACTCTCAATGAGCAGTTCTTC
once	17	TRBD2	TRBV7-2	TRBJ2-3	CASSSGESGLATDTQYF	TGTGCCAGCAGCTCCGGGGAGTCGGGACTAGCGACAGATACGCAGTATTTT
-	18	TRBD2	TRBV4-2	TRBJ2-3	CASSQDASGRAFEDTQYF	TGTGCCAGCAGCCAAGATGCCAGCGGGAGGGCCTTTGAAGATACGCAGTATTTT
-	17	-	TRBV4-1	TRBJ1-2	CASSFLGGANIPYGYTF	TGCGCCAGCAGCTTCCTAGGGGGGGCCAACATACCCTATGGCTACACCTTC
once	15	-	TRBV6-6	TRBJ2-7	CASSLHPFNTYEQYF	TGTGCCAGCAGTTTACACCCCTTCAACACCTACGAGCAGTACTTC
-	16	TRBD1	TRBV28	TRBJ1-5	CASSLNRGGGYQPQHF	TGTGCCAGCAGTTTGAACAGGGGAGGGGGTTATCAGCCCCAGCATTTT
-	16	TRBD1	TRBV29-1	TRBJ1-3	CSVALDRKLKGNTIYF	TGCAGCGTTGCCTTGGACAGGAAACTGAAAGGAAACACCATATATTTT
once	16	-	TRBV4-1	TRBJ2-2	CASSPVGGPNTGELFF	TGCGCCAGCAGCCCGGTTGGGGGCCCGAACACCGGGGAGCTGTTTTTT
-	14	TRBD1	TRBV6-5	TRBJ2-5	CASRRDRTQETQYF	TGTGCCAGCAGGCGGGACAGGACCCAAGAGACCCAGTACTTC
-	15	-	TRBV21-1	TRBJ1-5	CARPGISRSNQPQHF	TGTGCCAGACCTGGGATTTCGAGGAGCAATCAGCCCCAGCATTTT
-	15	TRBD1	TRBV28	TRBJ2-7	CATIEPGQRPYEQYF	TGTGCCACCATAGAGCCGGGACAGCGACCGTACGAGCAGTACTTC
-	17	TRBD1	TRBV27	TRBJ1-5	CASSPGTGWGGNQPQHF	TGTGCCAGCAGTCCAGGGACAGGGTGGGGGGGGAATCAGCCCCAGCATTTT
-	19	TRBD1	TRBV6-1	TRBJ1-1	CASSEWSGVRQGVGTEAFF	TGTGCCAGCAGTGAATGGTCAGGTGTCCGGCAGGGGGTGGGCACTGAAGCTTTCTTT
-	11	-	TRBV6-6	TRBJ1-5	CASSASQPQHF	TGTGCCAGCAGCGCCAGCCAGCCCCAGCATTTT
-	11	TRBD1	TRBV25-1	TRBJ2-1	CASSDTGVEFF	TGTGCCAGCAGTGATACAGGGGTGGAGTTCTTC
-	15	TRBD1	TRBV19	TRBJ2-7	CASSPTDREKYEQYF	TGTGCCAGTAGTCCCACGGACAGGGAAAAGTACGAGCAGTACTTC
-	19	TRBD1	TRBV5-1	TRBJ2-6	CASSGPGTGGIPGANVLTF	TGCGCCAGCAGCGGGCCCGGGACAGGGGGGATTCCTGGGGCCAACGTCCTGACTTTC
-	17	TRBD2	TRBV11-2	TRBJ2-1	CASSFYPVGGSYNEQFF	TGTGCCAGCAGCTTTTACCCTGTGGGAGGGTCCTACAATGAGCAGTTCTTC
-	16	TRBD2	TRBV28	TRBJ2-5	CASSLKQREGEETQYF	TGTGCCAGCAGTTTAAAACAGCGGGAGGGCGAAGAGACCCAGTACTTC
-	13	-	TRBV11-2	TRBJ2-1	CASSTPGRDEQFF	TGTGCCAGCAGCACCCCGGGACGGGATGAGCAGTTCTTC
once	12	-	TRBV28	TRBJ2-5	CASSSKTGPQYF	TGTGCCAGCAGTTCTAAAACAGGGCCCCAGTACTTC
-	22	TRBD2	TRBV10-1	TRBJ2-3	CASSVRTGILSASGRITDTQYF	TGCGCCAGCAGTGTTAGGACAGGGATCCTTTCGGCTAGCGGGAGGATTACAGATACGCAGTATTTT